This T cell receptor (beta chain) was captured by sequencing in a study of T cells in Graves' hyperthyroidism and ophthalmopathy. The CDR3 regions of TCR beta were amplified from RNA transcripts. RT-PCR in the first round (using the HTBI primer set) targeted the TCR CDR3. In TCRdb, the multiplex PCR reads were re-called with MiXCR into one record per CDR3 protein. The sample lists about 480,000 distinct CDR3 sequences, 13% to 15% seen once, with around 17% in the top ten. Sequencing was performed on blood. This TCR was sampled from a woman aged 18 to 35 with Graves' hyperthyroidism.

The CDR3 coding sequence is TGCGCCAGCAGCCCCCGGGACAGGGGATACTACGAGCAGTACTTC. The encoded protein is CASSPRDRGYYEQYF. The rearrangement uses TRBV5-1 and TRBJ2-7; TRBD1 aligns across 10 bases. The V segment lost 4 bases and the J segment 3 bases; nucleotides outside the gene matches: 7. Germline assignment: CDR1 SGHRS and CDR2 YFSETQ. CDR3 length equals 15 residues.